This T cell receptor (beta chain) derives from a study of blood T cell repertoires in COVID-19. Across the whole study: Specimens from acute and convalescent COVID-19 originated in the United States, Italy and Spain.

Trimming at V came to 4 bases and at J to 0 bases, leaving 8 bases not matched to a gene. The germline V gene has CDR1 SGHRS and CDR2 YFSETQ. This CDR3 is built from 16 residues. This clone was observed a single time. The assay was immunoSEQ multiplex PCR, and TCRdb's table has in-frame clones only and misses some. The table records about 430,000 clones, roughly 90% of them present only once. Someone with COVID-19 had been met by exposed participants within 2 weeks before study entry. This receptor was obtained from a young woman who had been exposed to COVID-19. Specimen: PBMCs or T cells enriched from blood (not recorded which). The gene calls are TRBV5-1 and TRBJ1-1; 8 nucleotides line up with TRBD1. CDR3 DNA: TGCGCCAGCAGCGAACGGACAGGGACCATGAACACTGAAGCTTTCTTT. It codes for CASSERTGTMNTEAFF.